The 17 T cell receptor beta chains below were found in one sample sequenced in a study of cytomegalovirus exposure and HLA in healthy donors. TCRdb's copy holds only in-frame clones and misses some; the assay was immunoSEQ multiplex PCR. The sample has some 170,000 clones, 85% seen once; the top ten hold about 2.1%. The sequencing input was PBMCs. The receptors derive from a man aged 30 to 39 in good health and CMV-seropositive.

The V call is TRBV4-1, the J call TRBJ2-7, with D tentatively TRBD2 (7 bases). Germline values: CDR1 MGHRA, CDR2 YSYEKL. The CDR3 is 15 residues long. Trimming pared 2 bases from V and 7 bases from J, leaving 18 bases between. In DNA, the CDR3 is TGCGCCAGCAGCCAACGTGGGGGGGGGCCGCTAGAGCAGTACTTC. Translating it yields CASSQRGGGPLEQYF.

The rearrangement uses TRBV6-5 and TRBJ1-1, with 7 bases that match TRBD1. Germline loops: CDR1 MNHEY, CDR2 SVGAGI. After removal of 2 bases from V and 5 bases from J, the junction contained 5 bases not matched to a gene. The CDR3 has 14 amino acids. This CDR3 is CASSYARGETEAFF. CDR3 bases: TGTGCCAGCAGTTACGCCAGGGGGGAAACTGAAGCTTTCTTT.

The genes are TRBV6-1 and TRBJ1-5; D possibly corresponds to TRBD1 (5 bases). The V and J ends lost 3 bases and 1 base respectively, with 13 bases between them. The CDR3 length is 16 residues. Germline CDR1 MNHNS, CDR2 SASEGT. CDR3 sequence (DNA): TGTGCCAGCAGTGAGGCCAGGGCACGGAGCAATCAGCCCCAGCATTTT. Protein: CASSEARARSNQPQHF.

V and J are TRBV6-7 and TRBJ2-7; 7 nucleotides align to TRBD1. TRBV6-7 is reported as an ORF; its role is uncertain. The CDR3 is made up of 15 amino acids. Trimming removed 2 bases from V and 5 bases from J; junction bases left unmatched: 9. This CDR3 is CASSYTDRVGHEQYF. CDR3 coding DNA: TGTGCCAGCAGTTACACTGACAGGGTTGGCCACGAGCAGTACTTC.

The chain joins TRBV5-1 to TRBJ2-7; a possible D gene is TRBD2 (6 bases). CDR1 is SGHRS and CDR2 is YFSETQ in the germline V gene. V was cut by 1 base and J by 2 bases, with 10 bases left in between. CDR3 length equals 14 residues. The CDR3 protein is CASSLSLATYEQYF. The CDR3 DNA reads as TGCGCCAGCAGCTTGAGTCTAGCGACCTACGAGCAGTACTTC. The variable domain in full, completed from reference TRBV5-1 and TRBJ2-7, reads KAGVTQTPRYLIKTRGQQVTLSCSPISGHRSVSWYQQTPGQGLQFLFEYFSETQRNKGNFPGRFSGRQFSNSRSEMNVSTLELGDSALYLCASSLSLATYEQYFGPGTRLTVT.

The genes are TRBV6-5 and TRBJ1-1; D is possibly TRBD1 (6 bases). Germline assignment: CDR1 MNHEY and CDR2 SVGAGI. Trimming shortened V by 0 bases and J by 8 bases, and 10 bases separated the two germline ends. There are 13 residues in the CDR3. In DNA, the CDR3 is TGTGCCAGCAGTTACTCCCGACAGGTCGAAGCTTTCTTT. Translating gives CASSYSRQVEAFF.

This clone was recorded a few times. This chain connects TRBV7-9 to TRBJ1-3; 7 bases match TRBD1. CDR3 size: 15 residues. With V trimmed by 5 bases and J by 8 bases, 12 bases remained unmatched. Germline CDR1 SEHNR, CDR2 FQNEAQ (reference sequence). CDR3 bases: TGTGCCAGCAGCCGGCCGACTGACAGGGCCCACACCATATATTTT. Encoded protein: CASSRPTDRAHTIYF.

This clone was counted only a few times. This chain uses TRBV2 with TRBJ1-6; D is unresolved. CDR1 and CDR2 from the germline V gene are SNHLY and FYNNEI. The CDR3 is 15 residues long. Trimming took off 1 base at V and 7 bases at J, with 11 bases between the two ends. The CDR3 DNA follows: TGTGCCAGCAGTGAAGGGGCGGGGAGAAATTCACCCCTCCACTTT. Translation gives CASSEGAGRNSPLHF.

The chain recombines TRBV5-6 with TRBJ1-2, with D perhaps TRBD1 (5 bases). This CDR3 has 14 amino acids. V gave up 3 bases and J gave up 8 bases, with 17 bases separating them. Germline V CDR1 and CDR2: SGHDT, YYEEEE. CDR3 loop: CASSWAGPSDGYTF. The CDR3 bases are TGTGCCAGCAGCTGGGCAGGGCCGTCGGACGGCTACACCTTC.

CDR3 in amino acids: CASSPRGSGSYNEQFF. The CDR3 nucleotides are TGTGCCAGCAGCCCCCGCGGTAGCGGGTCCTACAATGAGCAGTTCTTC. The chain joins TRBV7-8 to TRBJ2-1, with 7 bases aligning to TRBD2. Germline V gene sequence: CDR1 SGHVS, CDR2 FQNEAQ. V was pared by 5 bases and J by 1 base, with 8 bases of the junction left unmatched. The CDR3 contains 16 residues.

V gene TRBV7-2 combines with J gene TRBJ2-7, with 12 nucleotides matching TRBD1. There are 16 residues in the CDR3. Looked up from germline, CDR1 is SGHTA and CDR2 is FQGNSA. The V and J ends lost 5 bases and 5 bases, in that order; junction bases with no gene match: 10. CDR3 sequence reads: CASSVPGTGGANEQYF. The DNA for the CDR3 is TGTGCCAGCAGCGTCCCCGGGACAGGGGGCGCGAACGAGCAGTACTTC.

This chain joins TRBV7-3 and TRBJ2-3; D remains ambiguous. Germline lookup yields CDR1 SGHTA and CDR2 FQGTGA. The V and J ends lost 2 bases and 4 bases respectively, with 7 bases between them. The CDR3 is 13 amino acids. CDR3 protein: CASSLSQADTQYF. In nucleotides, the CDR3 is TGTGCCAGCAGCTTATCCCAGGCAGATACGCAGTATTTT.

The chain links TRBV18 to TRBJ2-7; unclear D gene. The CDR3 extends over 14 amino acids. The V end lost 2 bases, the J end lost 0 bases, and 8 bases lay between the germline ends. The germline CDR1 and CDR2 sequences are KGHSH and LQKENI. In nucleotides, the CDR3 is TGTGCCAGCTCACCAGAGGATTTCTCCTACGAGCAGTACTTC. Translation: CASSPEDFSYEQYF.

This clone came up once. CDR3 amino acids: CASSLRSYGQGFNSPLHF. CDR3 nucleotide sequence: TGTGCCAGCAGCCTGCGATCATACGGACAGGGCTTTAATTCACCCCTCCACTTT. The chain carries TRBV13 and TRBJ1-6; 8 nucleotides line up with TRBD1. V trimming: 5 bases; J trimming: 6 bases; junction bases outside the gene matches: 15. In germline, CDR1 is PRHDT, CDR2 FYEKMQ (reference sequence). This CDR3 contains 18 residues. Supplemented by reference TRBV13 and TRBJ1-6, the full variable domain reads AAGVIQSPRHLIKEKRETATLKCYPIPRHDTVYWYQQGPGQDPQFLISFYEKMQSDKGSIPDRFSAQQFSDYHSELNMSSLELGDSALYFCASSLRSYGQGFNSPLHFGNGTRLTVT.

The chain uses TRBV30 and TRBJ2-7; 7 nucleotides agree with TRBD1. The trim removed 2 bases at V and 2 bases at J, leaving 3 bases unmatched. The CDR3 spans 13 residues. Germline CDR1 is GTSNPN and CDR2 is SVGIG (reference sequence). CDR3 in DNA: TGTGCCTGGAGTCGTCAGGGGGCCTACGAGCAGTACTTC. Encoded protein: CAWSRQGAYEQYF.

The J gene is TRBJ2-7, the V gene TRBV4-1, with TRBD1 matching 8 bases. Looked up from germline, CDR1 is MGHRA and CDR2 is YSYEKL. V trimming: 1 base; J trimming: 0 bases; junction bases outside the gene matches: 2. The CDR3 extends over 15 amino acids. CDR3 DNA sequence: TGCGCCAGCAGCCAAGGGGACAGGAGCTCCTACGAGCAGTACTTC. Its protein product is CASSQGDRSSYEQYF.

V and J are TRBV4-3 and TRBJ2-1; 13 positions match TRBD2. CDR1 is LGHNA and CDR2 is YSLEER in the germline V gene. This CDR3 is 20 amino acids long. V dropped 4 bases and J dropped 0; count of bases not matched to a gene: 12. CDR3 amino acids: CASSPHPTTSGGSSYNEQFF. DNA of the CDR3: TGCGCCAGCAGCCCACATCCTACGACTAGCGGGGGGAGCTCCTACAATGAGCAGTTCTTC.